Presented here are 4 T cell receptor beta chains from one specimen sequenced in a study of cytotoxic CD8 clonotypes in ibrutinib-treated CLL. Only in-frame clones appear in the TCRdb table, and some are missing; sequencing was by immunoSEQ multiplex PCR. The sample carries about 28,000 clones, approximately 62% recorded once. The material was PBMCs, obtained before ibrutinib treatment. These receptors were taken from a human donor with chronic lymphocytic leukemia.

The chain combines TRBV13 with TRBJ2-1; D unresolved. Germline V gives CDR1 PRHDT, CDR2 FYEKMQ (reference sequence). V lost 5 bases and J 8 bases, leaving 13 bases between the germline ends. CDR3 length equals 13 residues. The CDR3 DNA follows: TGTGCCAGCAGCCTCGGCGTAAGCTATGAGCAGTTCTTC. This sequence encodes CASSLGVSYEQFF.

This chain joins TRBV7-6 and TRBJ1-2; D unresolved. This CDR3 has 13 amino acids. CDR1 and CDR2 (germline): SGHVS, FNYEAQ. Trimming removed 1 base at V and 4 bases at J, with 7 bases between. In DNA, the CDR3 is TGTGCCAGCAGCTTAGGCTTAGGCTATGGCTACACCTTC. This translates into CASSLGLGYGYTF.

The rearrangement uses TRBV7-9 and TRBJ2-5, with D possibly matching TRBD2 (5 bases). Trimming shortened V by 5 bases and J by 5 bases, and 12 bases separated the two germline ends. CDR1 and CDR2 (germline): SEHNR, FQNEAQ (reference sequence). The CDR3 has 13 residues. The CDR3 nucleotides are TGTGCCAGCAGCCCGGGGTTCGGGGAGACCCAGTACTTC. The encoded protein is CASSPGFGETQYF.

The V and J genes are TRBV29-1 and TRBJ2-7; the D gene is possibly TRBD2 (6 bases). Looked up from germline, CDR1 is SQVTM and CDR2 is ANQGSEA. Trimming took 4 bases from V and 1 from J, leaving 11 bases between them. This CDR3 has 13 amino acids. CDR3 in amino acids: CSVGGGASYEQYF. DNA of the CDR3: TGCAGCGTTGGGGGAGGCGCTTCCTACGAGCAGTACTTC.